The 21 T cell receptor beta chains given below trace back to one sample, sequenced in a study of CD8 T cells in ankylosing spondylitis. TCRdb re-called the 5' RACE reads with MiXCR, one entry per CDR3 protein. The sample has 250,000 to 400,000 distinct CDR3 sequences; more than 9% are singletons. The sequenced material came from blood, either unsorted or a sorted T cell fraction (not recorded which). The source of these receptors is a female donor with ankylosing spondylitis or in good health (not recorded which).

This clonotype was counted many times. V gene TRBV6-1 combines with J gene TRBJ1-2; a possible D gene is TRBD1 (6 bases). CDR3 length: 15 residues. V was trimmed by 5 bases and J by 8 bases, leaving 21 bases between them. Germline V lookup: CDR1 MNHNS, CDR2 SASEGT. CDR3 DNA sequence: TGTGCCAGCAGTCCAGGGACCCTACTCAGGGGAGGCTACACCTTC. Translation gives CASSPGTLLRGGYTF.

This clonotype was detected ten times or more. The chain combines TRBV10-3 with TRBJ2-5; no clear D gene. The CDR3 length is 15 residues. Germline values: CDR1 ENHRY, CDR2 SYGVKD. V was cut by 0 bases and J by 2 bases, with 10 bases left in between. The CDR3, as DNA: TGTGCCATCAGTGAGTCGACGGCCGGTCAAGAGACCCAGTACTTC. This gives the protein CAISESTAGQETQYF.

J is TRBJ1-5 and V is TRBV5-1, with TRBD1 identical over 8 bases. Trimming took 7 bases from V and 9 from J; bases not matched to a gene: 12. From germline, CDR1 is SGHRS and CDR2 YFSETQ. The CDR3 has 14 residues. In DNA form, the CDR3 reads TGCGCCAGCCGACGGGGGACAGGACAGGGGCCCCAGCATTTT. Encoded protein: CASRRGTGQGPQHF.

The CDR3, as DNA: TGTGCCAGCAGCTTAGCCTCCGGGCACGAGCAGTACTTC. Amino acids: CASSLASGHEQYF. The chain carries TRBV7-2 and TRBJ2-7; D uncertain. Germline V gives CDR1 SGHTA, CDR2 FQGNSA. The CDR3 totals 13 residues. V was cut by 0 bases and J by 5 bases, with 8 bases left in between.

This clonotype has ten or more counts. The final CDR3 position lacks the conserved phenylalanine or tryptophan, pointing to a likely read error. The DNA is omitted, as the CDR3 cannot be located on it reliably, and the CDR3 follows TCRdb's listing. The chain joins TRBV20-1 to TRBJ2-1. The germline CDR1 and CDR2 sequences are DFQATT and SNEGSKA (reference sequence). The CDR3 adds up to 8 amino acids, both ends counted. CDR3 in amino acids: CSASWGSL.

This clonotype has at least ten counts. The rearrangement joins TRBV7-2 to TRBJ2-7; D is uncertain. Germline loops: CDR1 SGHTA, CDR2 FQGNSA. The CDR3 loop spans 14 amino acids. V lost 2 bases and J 3 bases, leaving 11 bases between the germline ends. This chain's CDR3 is CASSLPATFYEQYF. DNA for the CDR3: TGTGCCAGCAGCTTACCCGCCACCTTCTACGAGCAGTACTTC.

The V gene is TRBV20-1, the J gene TRBJ2-3; TRBD1 aligns across 9 bases. Looked up from germline, CDR1 is DFQATT and CDR2 is SNEGSKA (reference sequence). CDR3 size: 14 residues. Trimming at V came to 8 bases and at J to 0 bases, leaving 6 bases not matched to a gene. CDR3 in amino acids: CSKAGQGSTDTQYF. The CDR3 DNA is TGCAGTAAGGCGGGACAGGGAAGCACAGATACGCAGTATTTT.

V gene TRBV20-1 combines with J gene TRBJ2-1; perhaps TRBD2 as D (5 bases). V was trimmed by 4 bases and J by 0 bases, leaving 19 bases between them. The CDR3 is 17 residues long. Germline-derived CDR1 and CDR2 are DFQATT and SNEGSKA (reference sequence). The CDR3, as DNA: TGCAGTGCTAAAAATCCTAGCTCTTCGAGCTCCTACAATGAGCAGTTCTTC. Its protein is CSAKNPSSSSSYNEQFF.

In its sample, this clonotype was seen a few times. This rearrangement joins TRBV10-3 to TRBJ1-1, with D unresolved. Trimming shortened V by 4 bases and J by 1 base, and 4 bases separated the two germline ends. The germline CDR1 and CDR2 sequences are ENHRY and SYGVKD. This CDR3 has 12 residues. The CDR3 sequence: CAISGTNTEAFF. The DNA for the CDR3 is TGTGCCATCAGTGGCACGAACACTGAAGCTTTCTTT.

This clonotype has a count of ten or more. The chain has TRBV20-1 and TRBJ1-3; the D is unclear. V was pared by 0 bases and J by 0 bases, with 6 bases between. CDR1 is DFQATT and CDR2 is SNEGSKA in the germline V gene (reference sequence). The CDR3 runs 14 residues. CDR3: CSARDGYSGNTIYF. The CDR3, as DNA: TGCAGTGCTAGAGATGGTTACTCTGGAAACACCATATATTTT.

This clonotype appeared a few times. The CDR3 coding sequence is TGCAGTGCTAGAGTGCCAGCGGGGGTCCCAGAGACCCAGTACTTC. Translated, it gives CSARVPAGVPETQYF. V is TRBV20-1 and J is TRBJ2-5; TRBD2 matches 8 bases. The CDR3 covers 15 residues. Germline-derived CDR1 and CDR2 are DFQATT and SNEGSKA (reference sequence). Trimming at V came to 1 base and at J to 4 bases, leaving 8 bases not matched to a gene.

In its sample, this clonotype was seen a few times. This chain links TRBV20-1 with TRBJ2-3, with D tentatively TRBD2 (6 bases). CDR1 is DFQATT, CDR2 SNEGSKA, per germline (reference sequence). This CDR3 comprises 15 residues. Between the trimmed V and J ends, which lost 0 bases and 2 bases, there was a span of 12 bases. The CDR3 protein is CSARDWRGNTDTQYF. For the CDR3, the DNA is TGCAGTGCTAGAGACTGGCGGGGAAACACAGATACGCAGTATTTT.

V and J are TRBV2 and TRBJ2-7; 7 positions agree with TRBD1. V was pared by 4 bases and J by 2 bases, with 8 bases of the junction left unmatched. In germline, CDR1 is SNHLY, CDR2 FYNNEI. This CDR3 is 15 amino acids long. The CDR3 coding sequence is TGTGCCAGCAGTGTTGGGGACAGAAGACCCTACGAGCAGTACTTC. Amino acids: CASSVGDRRPYEQYF.

Ten or more counts support this clonotype. CDR3 DNA sequence: TGTGCCACCAGCAGAGATTTAGGGAGCTACGAGCAGTACTTC. Its protein product is CATSRDLGSYEQYF. The chain has TRBV15 and TRBJ2-7, with D possibly matching TRBD2 (5 bases). The length of the CDR3 is 14 residues. Germline loops: CDR1 LNHNV, CDR2 YYDKDF (reference sequence). The germline V and J ends were trimmed by 0 bases and 3 bases, with 9 bases remaining between them.

The chain couples TRBV30 to TRBJ1-5; the D is unclear. Germline CDR1 and CDR2: GTSNPN and SVGIG (reference sequence). The CDR3 extends over 15 amino acids. With 2 bases removed from V and 4 bases from J, the gap between germline ends came to 15 bases. The CDR3 loop reads CAWSTRTAGNQPQHF. The CDR3 coding sequence is TGTGCCTGGAGTACTCGGACCGCGGGGAATCAGCCCCAGCATTTT. Full variable domain (missing parts from reference TRBV30 and TRBJ1-5): SQTIHQWPATLVQPVGSPLSLECTVEGTSNPNLYWYRQAAGRGLQLLFYSVGIGQISSEVPQNLSASRPQDRQFILSSKKLLLSDSGFYLCAWSTRTAGNQPQHFGDGTRLSIL.

This clonotype has at least ten counts. The chain recombines TRBV20-1 with TRBJ1-6; D gene unclear. V shed 0 bases and J shed 3 bases, with 12 bases lying between them. The germline V gene encodes CDR1 DFQATT and CDR2 SNEGSKA (reference sequence). This CDR3 is 16 amino acids long. The CDR3: CSARDPAGSYNSPLHF. The CDR3 DNA is TGCAGTGCTAGAGATCCGGCGGGAAGCTATAATTCACCCCTCCACTTT.

This clonotype was recorded at least ten times. V is TRBV20-1 and J is TRBJ2-1; 11 bases are a match to TRBD2. Per germline, CDR1 DFQATT and CDR2 SNEGSKA (reference sequence). The J segment lost 6 bases and the V segment lost 3 bases, leaving 7 bases of the junction unmatched. CDR3 length: 15 residues. The DNA for the CDR3 is TGCAGTGCTAGTGGGAGACTAGCGGGGATCAATGAGCAGTTCTTC. Its protein product is CSASGRLAGINEQFF.

This clonotype was seen many times. The rearrangement uses TRBV5-1 and TRBJ1-1; TRBD1 agrees at 8 bases. There are 15 residues in the CDR3. Per the germline V gene, CDR1 is SGHRS and CDR2 is YFSETQ. J lost 2 bases, V lost 1 base, and 4 bases had no gene match. DNA for the CDR3: TGCGCCAGCAGCTTGTACGGACAGGGTAACACTGAAGCTTTCTTT. Translating gives CASSLYGQGNTEAFF.

There are many counts of this clonotype. This rearrangement joins TRBV5-6 to TRBJ2-1; D may correspond to TRBD1 or TRBD2 (7 bases each). CDR1 SGHDT and CDR2 YYEEEE come from the germline V gene. Trimming cost V 0 bases and J 0 bases, with 13 bases left between them. The CDR3 totals 17 residues. Here the CDR3 reads CASSLVVRGGSYNEQFF. The CDR3 DNA reads TGTGCCAGCAGCTTGGTGGTCAGGGGGGGCTCCTACAATGAGCAGTTCTTC.

In its sample, this clonotype was seen many times. The rearrangement joins TRBV5-1 to TRBJ2-7; D possibly corresponds to TRBD1 (6 bases). The length of the CDR3 is 14 residues. V gave up 2 bases and J gave up 2 bases, with 11 bases separating them. In germline, CDR1 is SGHRS, CDR2 YFSETQ. CDR3 loop: CASSLRQATYEQYF. The CDR3 nucleotides read TGCGCCAGCAGCTTAAGACAGGCCACCTACGAGCAGTACTTC.

The chain carries TRBV12-3 or TRBV12-4 and TRBJ1-2; 10 bases match TRBD1. CDR3 length: 14 residues. V was pared by 4 bases and J by 6 bases, with 5 bases of the junction left unmatched. The CDR3 bases are TGTGCCAGCAGTTCCACAGACAGGGGGCATGGCTACACCTTC. It translates to CASSSTDRGHGYTF.